The present entry profiles one T cell receptor beta chain with its context. Antigen specificity is unknown. This entry comes from a study of shared clonotypes between healthy human individuals. In the study overall: Donor ages ranged 18 to 49 years: a couple of women, a few men. Study-wide points: Incomplete sequencing of sorted subsets was indicated by rarefaction despite large depth.

Naivety among CD8 cells was defined by CD45RO negativity and positive CCR7 selection, thereby excluding terminally differentiated effector memory CD45RA+ cells. TCRdb's copy holds only in-frame clones and misses some; the assay was immunoSEQ multiplex PCR. The sample yields some 2 million clones, approximately 95% seen once. The J segment lost 2 bases and the V segment lost 9 bases, leaving 2 bases of the junction unmatched. The CDR3 is 12 residues long. Germline loops: CDR1 SGHNT, CDR2 YYREEE (reference sequence). The chain links TRBV5-4 to TRBJ1-1, with 9 bases aligning to TRBD1. This receptor was obtained from a man between 18 and 29 years old in good health. The sample consisted of naive CD8+ T cells sorted from blood. The CDR3 reads CATTGGNTEAFF. The CDR3 nucleotides read TGTGCCACCACAGGGGGCAACACTGAAGCTTTCTTT.